Listed below are T cell receptor beta chains from one sample, sequenced in a study of vaccination and CD4 T cells after COVID-19. For these receptors, no antigen is known. Using its own MiXCR run on the PCR reads, TCRdb lists one record per CDR3 protein. Found here are just under 20,000 distinct CDR3 sequences, around half of them singletons; the top ten hold roughly 4%. The sequencing here drew on CD4+ T cells from blood, cultured in vitro, taken before SARS-CoV-2 vaccination. The receptors originated from a human donor who had recovered from COVID-19. Each CDR3 is given with its conserved first and last residue. A D gene is named only where the DNA matches it firmly. Not every row has a clone size; where given, it reads once, few, many or a size class.

V	size	D	J	DNA	CDR3
TRBV19	.	.	TRBJ2-5	TGTGCCAGTACCCAAGGGTCGGGGGTTTGGGAGACCCAGTACTTC	CASTQGSGVWETQYF
TRBV27	.	TRBD1	TRBJ1-1	TGTGCCAGCAGCCCGGGACAGGGGGCGTTTAAGTTCACTGAAGCTTTCTTT	CASSPGQGAFKFTEAFF
TRBV7-6	.	TRBD2	TRBJ2-2	TGTGCCAGCAGTCGCTGGACTAGCGGGAGTAACACCGGGGAGCTGTTTTTT	CASSRWTSGSNTGELFF
TRBV11-3	.	.	TRBJ2-1	TGTGCCAGCAGCCGGGGGGCAGGTCACAATGAGCAGTTCTTC	CASSRGAGHNEQFF
TRBV12-3/TRBV12-4	.	TRBD1	TRBJ2-5	TGTGCCAGCAGCCCTGGGACAGGGGTTGGGGAGACCCAGTACTTC	CASSPGTGVGETQYF
TRBV7-2	.	.	TRBJ1-6	TGTGCCAGCAGCAAGGGTCCACCCCTCCACTTT	CASSKGPPLHF
TRBV27	few	.	TRBJ2-5	TGTGCCAGCAGTTCCACCCAAGAGACCCAGTACTTC	CASSSTQETQYF
TRBV19	.	TRBD1	TRBJ1-1	TGTGCCAGTACCAGGGACAGGGGGCAAACTGAAGCTTTCTTT	CASTRDRGQTEAFF
TRBV2	.	TRBD1	TRBJ1-2	TGTGCCAGCAGGACAGGGGCCTATGGCTACACCTTC	CASRTGAYGYTF
TRBV6-5	few	.	TRBJ1-5	TGTGCCAGCAGTTCTTGGTCTCAGCCCCAGCATTTT	CASSSWSQPQHF
TRBV27	.	TRBD2	TRBJ2-5	TGTGCCAGCAGGATACTAGCGGGAGGGGTTGAGACCCAGTACTTC	CASRILAGGVETQYF
TRBV7-4	.	.	TRBJ2-7	TGTGCCAGCAGCTTGACTTTCGGACAGATGATTGCGTGCGAGCAGTACTTC	CASSLTFGQMIACEQYF
TRBV6-1	.	TRBD1	TRBJ1-5	TGTGCCAGCAGTGAATCAGGGGGCGGTCAGCCCCAGCATTTT	CASSESGGGQPQHF
TRBV20-1	.	TRBD2	TRBJ2-3	TGCAGTGCTAGAGATCTCCCCCGAGCGGGAACAGATACGCAGTATTTT	CSARDLPRAGTDTQYF
TRBV27	medium-sized	TRBD1	TRBJ1-2	TGTGCCACCAGGGACAGGGGACGTAATGGCTACACCTTC	CATRDRGRNGYTF
TRBV6-1	.	.	TRBJ1-2	TGTGCCAGCAGCGACAGTCCCAACTATGGCTACACCTTC	CASSDSPNYGYTF
TRBV29-1	.	.	TRBJ1-1	TGCAGCGGCCAGGTGAACACTGAAGCTTTCTTT	CSGQVNTEAFF